What follows describes a single T cell receptor beta chain. What it binds is not known. These data originate in a study of cytomegalovirus exposure and HLA in healthy donors. Study-level findings and limits: By HLA locus, TCR association rates varied in a later analysis, with DRB1 showing the most and HLA-C the fewest. Whilst most TCR sequences proved rare, a subset of public TCRs occurred across many donors. Productive status was seen about 87% or about 30% of the time for most TCR beta V segments in an earlier analysis.

Researchers ran the PCR with 60 Vbeta and 13 Jbeta primers. Assay used: immunoSEQ multiplex PCR; TCRdb lists only in-frame clones, some missing. This table holds 85,000 to 100,000 clones, around 80% found once. Germline CDR1 and CDR2: SQVTM and ANQGSEA. The CDR3 covers 17 residues. The V segment lost 4 bases and the J segment 0 bases; nucleotides outside the gene matches: 11. The chain recombines TRBV29-1 with TRBJ2-1; 8 nucleotides line up with TRBD1. Sequences were obtained from PBMCs. The origin of this receptor is a man aged 55 to 70 in good health and CMV-seropositive. CDR3 in DNA: TGCAGCGTTGGGACAGGGCCGGGTTCGGGCTCCTACAATGAGCAGTTCTTC. It yields the protein CSVGTGPGSGSYNEQFF.